The entry below describes one TCR beta chain. The data belong to a study of T cell changes during pregnancy in multiple sclerosis. Generated by immunoSEQ multiplex PCR, the TCRdb table keeps only in-frame clones and is missing some. The data hold tens of thousands of clones, with roughly nine tenths observed a single time. CDR3 length equals 13 residues. The V end was cut by 4 bases, the J end by 5 bases, with 9 bases between. The germline V gene encodes CDR1 SGHDT and CDR2 YYEEEE. The clonotype was recovered from a female donor with multiple sclerosis, enrolled in a pregnancy study. Sample: CD4+ T cells from peripheral blood mononuclear cells, taken in the first trimester of pregnancy. This chain uses TRBV5-6 with TRBJ2-2; perhaps TRBD1 as D (6 bases). CDR3 DNA sequence: TGTGCCAGCAGCCCACAGGGTACCGGGGAGCTGTTTTTT. This translates into CASSPQGTGELFF.